The 17 T cell receptor beta chains reported below all come from one sample, sequenced in a study of T cell responses to AZD1222 COVID-19 vaccine. Method: immunoSEQ multiplex PCR; TCRdb's copy keeps in-frame clones and lacks some. This table has 140,000 to 150,000 clones, 85% to 95% appearing once. The input for sequencing was peripheral blood, taken after recovery from COVID-19. These TCRs come from an adult who had recovered from COVID-19.

The rearrangement links TRBV12-3 or TRBV12-4 to TRBJ1-6; D is unresolved. The CDR3 sequence is 13 residues long. Trimming pared 1 base from V and 9 bases from J, leaving 7 bases between. CDR3 protein: CASSLGPGSPLHF. CDR3 DNA sequence: TGTGCCAGCAGTTTAGGCCCGGGTTCACCCCTCCACTTT.

J is TRBJ2-3 and V is TRBV5-1; 7 nucleotides line up with TRBD1. J was trimmed by 6 bases and V by 4 bases; bases with no gene match: 8. Germline values: CDR1 SGHRS, CDR2 YFSETQ. The CDR3 extends over 14 amino acids. CDR3 DNA sequence: TGCGCCAGCAGCCCCGGGACAGTTGGGGATACGCAGTATTTT. Its protein product is CASSPGTVGDTQYF. Looking up the rest from reference TRBV5-1 and TRBJ2-3 gives the full variable domain: KAGVTQTPRYLIKTRGQQVTLSCSPISGHRSVSWYQQTPGQGLQFLFEYFSETQRNKGNFPGRFSGRQFSNSRSEMNVSTLELGDSALYLCASSPGTVGDTQYFGPGTRLTVL.

The CDR3 sequence: CASRAGTEYEQYF. The CDR3 coding sequence is TGTGCCAGCAGGGCCGGGACAGAATACGAGCAGTACTTC. The chain joins TRBV5-8 to TRBJ2-7, with 7 nucleotides matching TRBD1. V trimming: 5 bases; J trimming: 4 bases; junction bases outside the gene matches: 6. The CDR3 covers 13 residues. Germline assignment: CDR1 SGHTS and CDR2 YDEGEE.

This clone was picked up one time. This rearrangement joins TRBV2 to TRBJ2-3, with unresolved D. The CDR3 consists of 15 residues. The germline V gene encodes CDR1 SNHLY and CDR2 FYNNEI. The V and J ends lost 3 bases and 1 base respectively, with 11 bases between them. CDR3 nucleotides: TGTGCCAGCAGTGAGGATGGGCACCGCACAGATACGCAGTATTTT. Amino acids: CASSEDGHRTDTQYF. The full variable domain, rest sourced from reference TRBV2 and TRBJ2-3, is EPEVTQTPSHQVTQMGQEVILRCVPISNHLYFYWYRQILGQKVEFLVSFYNNEISEKSEIFDDQFSVERPDGSNFTLKIRSTKLEDSAMYFCASSEDGHRTDTQYFGPGTRLTVL.

The chain has TRBV2 and TRBJ1-1; D is perhaps TRBD1 (6 bases). Germline V lookup: CDR1 SNHLY, CDR2 FYNNEI. Trimming stripped 8 bases from V and 1 base from J, with 11 bases between. The CDR3 spans 13 residues. CDR3 sequence: CASGSGANTEAFF. For the CDR3, the DNA is TGTGCCAGCGGCTCAGGGGCGAACACTGAAGCTTTCTTT.

The rearrangement uses TRBV18 and TRBJ2-2; 8 bases match TRBD1. This CDR3 is 15 amino acids long. The germline V gene has CDR1 KGHSH and CDR2 LQKENI. V was clipped by 2 bases and J by 4 bases; unmatched bases: 3. The DNA of the CDR3 is TGTGCCAGCTCACCATTACAGGGGGGCACCGGGGAGCTGTTTTTT. Its translation is CASSPLQGGTGELFF. Using reference TRBV18 and TRBJ2-2 for the parts outside the CDR3, the full variable domain is NAGVMQNPRHLVRRRGQEARLRCSPMKGHSHVYWYRQLPEEGLKFMVYLQKENIIDESGMPKERFSAEFPKEGPSILRIQQVVRGDSAAYFCASSPLQGGTGELFFGEGSRLTVL.

The chain links TRBV7-2 to TRBJ2-3; D may be TRBD1 (6 bases). Trimming took off 8 bases at V and 6 bases at J, with 18 bases between the two ends. The V gene's germline CDR1 is SGHTA and CDR2 FQGNSA. The CDR3 sequence is 14 residues long. The CDR3 DNA reads TGTGCCAGCTCCGAGGGGGAGTACCGGGATACGCAGTATTTT. Its translation is CASSEGEYRDTQYF. Together with reference TRBV7-2 and TRBJ2-3, the CDR3 gives the full variable domain: GAGVSQSPSNKVTEKGKDVELRCDPISGHTALYWYRQSLGQGLEFLIYFQGNSAPDKSGLPSDRFSAERTGGSVSTLTIQRTQQEDSAVYLCASSEGEYRDTQYFGPGTRLTVL.

The rearrangement links TRBV4-1 to TRBJ2-3; no clear D gene. The CDR3 length is 14 residues. Trimming took off 1 base at V and 7 bases at J, with 12 bases between the two ends. The germline CDR1 and CDR2 sequences are MGHRA and YSYEKL. As DNA, the CDR3 is TGCGCCAGCAGCCAAGGGTGGGGTGAAAATACGCAGTATTTT. Encoded protein: CASSQGWGENTQYF.

The chain couples TRBV28 to TRBJ1-1; D is unresolved. This CDR3 is 14 amino acids long. V was trimmed by 2 bases and J by 1 base, leaving 8 bases between them. CDR1 and CDR2 (germline): MDHEN, SYDVKM. The CDR3 spells CASSLGLTNTEAFF. The CDR3 nucleotides are TGTGCCAGCAGTTTAGGCTTAACGAACACTGAAGCTTTCTTT.

The V and J genes are TRBV7-2 and TRBJ2-3; weak D call: TRBD1 (6 bases). Germline values: CDR1 SGHTA, CDR2 FQGNSA. This CDR3 has 16 amino acids. The V end was cut by 0 bases, the J end by 4 bases, with 14 bases between. The CDR3 sequence: CASSLAQQGTSDTQYF. The CDR3 DNA follows: TGTGCCAGCAGCTTAGCTCAGCAGGGGACATCAGATACGCAGTATTTT.

The chain joins TRBV28 to TRBJ1-3; 7 positions match TRBD1. The germline gives CDR1 MDHEN, CDR2 SYDVKM. The CDR3 totals 15 residues. The ends lost 6 bases at V and 2 bases at J; junction bases unmatched: 7. This CDR3 reads CASSEGQNPGNTIYF. DNA of the CDR3: TGTGCCAGCAGCGAGGGACAGAACCCTGGAAACACCATATATTTT.

This rearrangement joins TRBV3-1 (or the pseudogene TRBV3-2) to TRBJ1-5; 8 bases match TRBD1. The CDR3 has 15 amino acids. Losses at the gene ends were 4 bases for V and 4 bases for J; bases not matched to a gene: 6. Germline assignment: CDR1 LGHDT and CDR2 YNNKEL (reference sequence). Here the CDR3 DNA reads TGTGCCAGCAGCCCGCGCCGGGACAGGAATCAGCCCCAGCATTTT. Translated, it gives CASSPRRDRNQPQHF.

The chain links TRBV5-4 to TRBJ2-5; D is unclear. Germline V gives CDR1 SGHNT, CDR2 YYREEE (reference sequence). This CDR3 region has 13 residues. Trimming took off 0 bases at V and 2 bases at J, with 5 bases between the two ends. The CDR3 DNA follows: TGTGCCAGCAGCTTGGTGCATCAAGAGACCCAGTACTTC. Its translation is CASSLVHQETQYF.

On this clone itself: The junction and the germline gene differ at one end; a read error may be behind it. The chain is built from TRBV7-7 and TRBJ2-5, with a tentative D call TRBD2 (6 bases). The CDR3 consists of 14 residues. Germline loops: CDR1 SSHAT, CDR2 FNYEAQ (reference sequence). In nucleotides, the CDR3 is TGTGCTAGCAAGATAGAGTCGGGAGCGGAGACCCAGTACTTC. Protein: CASKIESGAETQYF. The variable domain in full, with the rest retrieved from reference TRBV7-7 and TRBJ2-5, is GAGVSQSPRYKVTKRGQDVTLRCDPISSHATLYWYQQALGQGPEFLTYFNYEAQPDKSGLPSDRFSAERPEGSISTLTIQRTEQRDSAMYRCASKIESGAETQYFGPGTRLLVL.

V and J are TRBV9 and TRBJ1-1, with D possibly TRBD1 on 5 matching bases. Germline values: CDR1 SGDLS, CDR2 YYNGEE. The CDR3 covers 14 residues. Trimming stripped 4 bases from V and 1 base from J, with 11 bases between. The CDR3 protein is CASSPQGPNTEAFF. The CDR3 bases are TGTGCCAGCAGCCCTCAGGGCCCGAACACTGAAGCTTTCTTT.

V usage is TRBV28 and J usage is TRBJ2-3; D remains ambiguous. V gave up 7 bases and J gave up 0 bases, with 8 bases separating them. CDR1 and CDR2 (germline): MDHEN, SYDVKM. The CDR3 loop spans 13 amino acids. The CDR3 here is CASTTASTDTQYF. CDR3 in DNA: TGTGCCAGCACAACAGCAAGCACAGATACGCAGTATTTT.

The chain couples TRBV12-3 or TRBV12-4 to TRBJ1-3; D gene ambiguous. This CDR3 is 13 amino acids long. V dropped 8 bases and J dropped 8 bases, with 16 bases sitting between them. The CDR3 nucleotides read TGTGCCAGCCAGCTCCACATCATAGACACCATATATTTT. As protein: CASQLHIIDTIYF.